Following are 18 T cell receptor beta chains from one sample sequenced in a study of OX40 agonist ivuxolimab in advanced cancers. Assay used: immunoSEQ multiplex PCR; TCRdb lists only in-frame clones, some missing. The sample has about 50,000 clones; 70% to 90% are singletons. Sequenced material: CD4+ or CD8+ T cells sorted from blood, taken in a trial of the OX40 agonist ivuxolimab. These receptors were collected from an adult with an advanced solid tumor such as melanoma, head and neck, liver or kidney cancer.

The V gene is TRBV30, the J gene TRBJ1-5, with 7 positions matching TRBD1. V trimming: 3 bases; J trimming: 0 bases; junction bases outside the gene matches: 5. CDR1 is GTSNPN, CDR2 SVGIG, per germline (reference sequence). This CDR3 is built from 15 residues. CDR3 coding DNA: TGTGCCTGGAGCGCTGGACAGGCTAGCAATCAGCCCCAGCATTTT. Protein product: CAWSAGQASNQPQHF. The full variable domain, its missing parts supplied by reference TRBV30 and TRBJ1-5, is SQTIHQWPATLVQPVGSPLSLECTVEGTSNPNLYWYRQAAGRGLQLLFYSVGIGQISSEVPQNLSASRPQDRQFILSSKKLLLSDSGFYLCAWSAGQASNQPQHFGDGTRLSIL.

This chain uses TRBV28 with TRBJ2-7; D remains ambiguous. CDR3 size: 12 residues. CDR1 is MDHEN and CDR2 is SYDVKM in the germline V gene. Trimming took 8 bases from V and 3 from J, leaving 11 bases between them. CDR3 residues: CASRAVDYEQYF. The CDR3 nucleotides read TGTGCCAGCCGCGCTGTGGACTACGAGCAGTACTTC.

This clone was detected many times. The chain recombines TRBV4-1 with TRBJ1-3; D perhaps matches TRBD1 (6 bases). The V and J ends lost 1 base and 0 bases respectively, with 13 bases between them. The CDR3 loop spans 17 amino acids. The germline V gene encodes CDR1 MGHRA and CDR2 YSYEKL. The CDR3 DNA sequence: TGCGCCAGCAGCCAAGGCTGGACAGTCAACTCTGGAAACACCATATATTTT. This sequence encodes CASSQGWTVNSGNTIYF.

The chain employs TRBV11-3 and TRBJ2-7; 8 bases are a match to TRBD1. The CDR3 has 15 amino acids. Germline-derived CDR1 and CDR2 are SGHNT and YENEEA. V shed 5 bases, J shed 6 bases, and the junction held 12 bases outside the gene matches. CDR3 amino acids: CASSLDGDRRTEQYF. The CDR3 DNA follows: TGTGCCAGCAGCCTCGATGGGGACAGGAGGACCGAGCAGTACTTC.

About this clone: The sample carries other DNA sequences with the same CDR3. CDR3 protein: CASSLLETQYF. The CDR3 DNA reads TGTGCCAGCAGTTTATTAGAGACCCAGTACTTC. The J gene is TRBJ2-5, the V gene TRBV28; D remains unclear. Trimming shortened V by 1 base and J by 4 bases, and 1 base separated the two germline ends. The CDR3 consists of 11 residues. Germline loops: CDR1 MDHEN, CDR2 SYDVKM.

This sequence joins TRBV2 and TRBJ2-5; D remains ambiguous. This CDR3 region has 11 residues. V lost 8 bases and J 5 bases, leaving 9 bases between the germline ends. CDR1 and CDR2 (germline): SNHLY, FYNNEI. This CDR3 is CASRMRETQYF. CDR3 bases: TGTGCCAGCCGAATGAGGGAGACCCAGTACTTC.

This clone has just a few counts. The rearrangement uses TRBV6-4 and TRBJ2-2; D gene unclear. Germline-derived CDR1 and CDR2 are MRHNA and SNTAGT. Trimming took off 3 bases at V and 3 bases at J, with 5 bases between the two ends. The CDR3 totals 13 residues. The CDR3 is CASSEGYTGELFF. The DNA of the CDR3 is TGTGCCAGCAGTGAAGGCTACACCGGGGAGCTGTTTTTT.

The chain uses TRBV7-8 and TRBJ2-5, with D uncertain. This CDR3 spans 13 amino acids. V was trimmed by 1 base and J by 4 bases, leaving 7 bases between them. Germline values: CDR1 SGHVS, CDR2 FQNEAQ. Here the CDR3 reads CASSLVLTETQYF. CDR3 in DNA: TGTGCCAGCAGCTTAGTGCTAACAGAGACCCAGTACTTC. Complete variable domain (other parts from reference TRBV7-8 and TRBJ2-5): GAGVSQSPRYKVAKRGQDVALRCDPISGHVSLFWYQQALGQGPEFLTYFQNEAQLDKSGLPSDRFFAERPEGSVSTLKIQRTQQEDSAVYLCASSLVLTETQYFGPGTRLLVL.

The chain carries TRBV27 and TRBJ2-7; D might be TRBD2 (6 bases). Germline V gene lookup returns CDR1 MNHEY and CDR2 SMNVEV (reference sequence). The CDR3 totals 14 residues. V was clipped by 6 bases and J by 3 bases, with 15 bases between them. CDR3 loop: CASRLAGSGYEQYF. The DNA for the CDR3 is TGTGCCAGCAGGTTGGCCGGGAGCGGCTACGAGCAGTACTTC.

The chain employs TRBV10-3 and TRBJ2-5; 8 nucleotides match TRBD2. This CDR3 comprises 13 residues. Germline values: CDR1 ENHRY, CDR2 SYGVKD. V dropped 11 bases and J dropped 5; count of bases not matched to a gene: 10. The CDR3 protein is CAPTGGLGETQYF. The CDR3 nucleotides are TGTGCCCCAACGGGGGGGCTGGGGGAGACCCAGTACTTC.

This chain uses TRBV30 with TRBJ1-5; D is perhaps TRBD1 (6 bases). This CDR3 contains 13 residues. Trimming stripped 3 bases from V and 7 bases from J, with 13 bases between. The germline V gene has CDR1 GTSNPN and CDR2 SVGIG (reference sequence). CDR3 DNA: TGTGCCTGGAGCAGGGGATTCGGGCAGCCCCAGCATTTT. This codes for CAWSRGFGQPQHF.

The chain couples TRBV18 to TRBJ2-7, with D maybe TRBD2 (6 bases). Trimming took 3 bases from V and 6 from J, leaving 12 bases between them. The CDR3 consists of 13 residues. The germline CDR1 and CDR2 sequences are KGHSH and LQKENI. DNA for the CDR3: TGTGCCAGCTCACCTGGGACTCCACTCGAGCAGTACTTC. As protein: CASSPGTPLEQYF. Based on the CDR3 plus reference TRBV18 and TRBJ2-7, the full variable domain is NAGVMQNPRHLVRRRGQEARLRCSPMKGHSHVYWYRQLPEEGLKFMVYLQKENIIDESGMPKERFSAEFPKEGPSILRIQQVVRGDSAAYFCASSPGTPLEQYFGPGTRLTVT.

This chain joins TRBV11-3 and TRBJ2-1, with D maybe TRBD1 (6 bases). The CDR3 extends over 14 amino acids. V was trimmed by 8 bases and J by 0 bases, leaving 11 bases between them. Germline V CDR1 and CDR2: SGHNT, YENEEA. The CDR3, as DNA: TGTGCCAGCGGGGGCTGGAGCTCCTACAATGAGCAGTTCTTC. Translated: CASGGWSSYNEQFF.

In this sample, this clone turned up a few times. The genes are TRBV5-5 and TRBJ2-2; D remains ambiguous. The V end lost 0 bases, the J end lost 6 bases, and 6 bases lay between the germline ends. The CDR3 covers 13 residues. Germline V gene sequence: CDR1 SGHKS, CDR2 YYEKEE (reference sequence). CDR3 bases: TGTGCCAGCAGCTTGGGTCAGCCCGGGGAGCTGTTTTTT. Its protein product is CASSLGQPGELFF. The full variable domain, completed using reference TRBV5-5 and TRBJ2-2, is DAGVTQSPTHLIKTRGQQVTLRCSPISGHKSVSWYQQVLGQGPQFIFQYYEKEERGRGNFPDRFSARQFPNYSSELNVNALLLGDSALYLCASSLGQPGELFFGEGSRLTVL.

The V and J genes are TRBV29-1 and TRBJ1-2; D might be TRBD1 (6 bases). Trimming removed 6 bases from V and 6 bases from J, with 14 bases in between. The CDR3 consists of 12 residues. Germline lookup yields CDR1 SQVTM and CDR2 ANQGSEA. CDR3 coding DNA: TGCAGCGTCTCCCTAAGGGGGGATGGCTACACCTTC. Protein sequence: CSVSLRGDGYTF.

The rearrangement links TRBV27 to TRBJ1-5, with 9 bases matching TRBD1. V shed 5 bases, J shed 5 bases, and the junction held 4 bases outside the gene matches. Germline V gene lookup returns CDR1 MNHEY and CDR2 SMNVEV (reference sequence). The CDR3 runs 14 residues. The CDR3 DNA sequence: TGTGCCAGCAGTGACGGGACAGGGTATCAGCCCCAGCATTTT. It translates to CASSDGTGYQPQHF.

The rearrangement links TRBV2 to TRBJ2-7; 8 bases are shared with TRBD1. The V segment lost 7 bases and the J segment 1 base; nucleotides outside the gene matches: 9. The CDR3 sequence is 15 residues long. CDR1 is SNHLY and CDR2 is FYNNEI in the germline V gene. DNA of the CDR3: TGTGCCAGCAACCCAAGGGGACAGGCATCCTACGAGCAGTACTTC. Its translation is CASNPRGQASYEQYF.

In the case of this clone: Other DNA sequences in the sample encode the same CDR3. The chain couples TRBV5-1 to TRBJ1-2, with 7 bases fitting TRBD1. In germline, CDR1 is SGHRS, CDR2 YFSETQ. V was pared by 2 bases and J by 3 bases, with 1 base of the junction left unmatched. The CDR3 length is 13 residues. Here the CDR3 reads CASSLTGDYGYTF. The CDR3 region has the DNA TGCGCCAGCAGCTTAACAGGGGACTATGGCTACACCTTC.